Below, 22 T cell receptor beta chains from the same sample are listed, as sequenced in a study of cytomegalovirus exposure and HLA in healthy donors. PCR involved 60 Vbeta and 13 Jbeta primers. Sequenced by immunoSEQ multiplex PCR; TCRdb stores in-frame clones only, minus some. The table shows some 120,000 clones, with roughly 80% occurring only once. Source material: PBMCs. The receptors were gathered from a woman in her 40s in good health and CMV-seronegative.

V usage is TRBV2 and J usage is TRBJ2-7, with D possibly being TRBD2 (5 bases). Germline CDR1 reads SNHLY; CDR2 reads FYNNEI. Trimming pared 5 bases from V and 3 bases from J, leaving 11 bases between. The CDR3 runs 13 residues. DNA of the CDR3: TGTGCCAGCAGTTCGGACGGGAACTACGAGCAGTACTTC. Encoded protein: CASSSDGNYEQYF.

A few counts support this clone. This CDR3 reads CASSIGTGAYNSPLHF. CDR3 bases: TGTGCCAGTAGTATCGGGACAGGGGCGTATAATTCACCCCTCCACTTT. This chain connects TRBV19 to TRBJ1-6, with 10 bases aligning to TRBD1. V shed 3 bases, J shed 4 bases, and the junction held 3 bases outside the gene matches. CDR3 length: 16 residues. Germline CDR1 and CDR2: LNHDA and SQIVND (reference sequence).

This clone was seen only once. The rearrangement joins TRBV5-6 to TRBJ2-7; TRBD2 matches 8 bases. Germline V CDR1 and CDR2: SGHDT, YYEEEE. V lost 3 bases, J lost 4 bases, and 9 bases stayed unmatched. The CDR3 loop spans 15 amino acids. The CDR3 DNA sequence: TGTGCCAGCAGCTCCTATAGCGGGATCTTGTACGAGCAGTACTTC. Its translation: CASSSYSGILYEQYF. The entire variable domain, with the rest obtained from reference TRBV5-6 and TRBJ2-7, is as follows: DAGVTQSPTHLIKTRGQQVTLRCSPKSGHDTVSWYQQALGQGPQFIFQYYEEEERQRGNFPDRFSGHQFPNYSSELNVNALLLGDSALYLCASSSYSGILYEQYFGPGTRLTVT.

The J gene is TRBJ1-4, the V gene TRBV5-6; D might be TRBD1 (6 bases). The CDR3 contains 15 residues. V shed 2 bases and J shed 7 bases, with 15 bases lying between them. CDR1 is SGHDT and CDR2 is YYEEEE in the germline V gene. The DNA of the CDR3 is TGTGCCAGCAGCTTTACAGGGATTTTGGCTGAAAAACTGTTTTTT. Translated: CASSFTGILAEKLFF.

V and J are TRBV9 and TRBJ2-3; 8 bases agree with TRBD1. This CDR3 region has 14 residues. The V and J ends lost 3 bases and 6 bases, in that order; junction bases with no gene match: 6. Germline CDR1 SGDLS, CDR2 YYNGEE. In nucleotides, the CDR3 is TGTGCCAGCAGCGGGGGACAGGCTTCGGATACGCAGTATTTT. Translated, it gives CASSGGQASDTQYF.

V is TRBV6-6 and J is TRBJ1-1; TRBD1 is a possible D gene (6 bases). The germline V gene encodes CDR1 MNHNY and CDR2 SVGAGI (reference sequence). V shed 5 bases and J shed 1 base, with 8 bases lying between them. The CDR3 sequence is 13 residues long. The CDR3 region is CASSLRGNTEAFF. DNA for the CDR3: TGTGCCAGCAGTCTCAGGGGGAACACTGAAGCTTTCTTT.

J is TRBJ1-2 and V is TRBV6-5, with TRBD1 as a possible D gene (5 bases). In germline, CDR1 is MNHEY, CDR2 SVGAGI. V was trimmed by 0 bases and J by 7 bases, leaving 12 bases between them. This CDR3 has 14 amino acids. The DNA of the CDR3 is TGTGCCAGCAGTTACTCAGGGGTGAAGGCTGGCTACACCTTC. Protein product: CASSYSGVKAGYTF.

The genes are TRBV28 and TRBJ2-5; no clear D gene. The CDR3 has 17 residues. V gave up 1 base and J gave up 0 bases, with 15 bases separating them. The germline gives CDR1 MDHEN, CDR2 SYDVKM. The CDR3 reads CASSLYRSSTNQETQYF. The CDR3 coding sequence is TGTGCCAGCAGTTTATACAGATCCTCGACGAACCAAGAGACCCAGTACTTC.

The genes are TRBV11-3 and TRBJ1-1; no clear D gene. There are 13 residues in the CDR3. Trimming left V 6 bases short and J 1 base short, with 9 bases between. CDR1 is SGHNT and CDR2 is YENEEA in the germline V gene. Here the CDR3 reads CASSLEGNTEAFF. The CDR3 nucleotides read TGTGCCAGCAGTCTAGAGGGGAACACTGAAGCTTTCTTT.

V usage is TRBV11-2 and J usage is TRBJ2-3; a weak D match, TRBD2 (6 bases). The CDR3 is made up of 15 amino acids. Looked up from germline, CDR1 is SGHAT and CDR2 is FQNNGV. V was pared by 5 bases and J by 1 base, with 13 bases between. CDR3 nucleotide sequence: TGTGCCAGCAGCCCTCTAGCGACCCGCACAGATACGCAGTATTTT. Amino acids: CASSPLATRTDTQYF.

The chain employs TRBV14 and TRBJ2-3, with D possibly TRBD2 on 5 matching bases. The germline V and J ends were trimmed by 0 bases and 2 bases, with 12 bases remaining between them. CDR1 is SGHDN and CDR2 is FVKESK in the germline V gene. This CDR3 comprises 16 residues. The DNA of the CDR3 is TGTGCCAGCAGCCAAGATCTTCCGGGGATCACAGATACGCAGTATTTT. Its protein is CASSQDLPGITDTQYF.

This clone has more than one count but fewer than ten. The V gene is TRBV5-6, the J gene TRBJ2-1; a weak D match, TRBD2 (5 bases). The germline CDR1 and CDR2 sequences are SGHDT and YYEEEE. Trimming stripped 5 bases from V and 0 bases from J, with 12 bases between. CDR3 length: 15 amino acids. CDR3 sequence (DNA): TGTGCCAGCAGAACTACGGGGAGCTCCTACAATGAGCAGTTCTTC. Its translation: CASRTTGSSYNEQFF.

V and J are TRBV4-1 and TRBJ1-1; D perhaps matches TRBD1 (6 bases). V dropped 7 bases and J dropped 1 base, with 16 bases sitting between them. Germline loops: CDR1 MGHRA, CDR2 YSYEKL. This CDR3 has 15 residues. The CDR3 nucleotides are TGCGCCAGCACGCCGTGGGTGGGGGCGAACACTGAAGCTTTCTTT. It yields the protein CASTPWVGANTEAFF.

The CDR3 sequence: CASSWPGGITYEQYF. The CDR3 DNA follows: TGTGCCAGCAGTTGGCCGGGAGGTATAACCTACGAGCAGTACTTC. The V and J genes are TRBV28 and TRBJ2-7; the match to TRBD2 covers 7 bases. Trimming removed 4 bases from V and 2 bases from J; junction bases left unmatched: 8. The CDR3 is 15 amino acids. Germline CDR1 and CDR2: MDHEN and SYDVKM.

V and J are TRBV2 and TRBJ2-4; TRBD1 agrees at 7 bases. Germline V lookup: CDR1 SNHLY, CDR2 FYNNEI. The ends lost 8 bases at V and 0 bases at J; junction bases unmatched: 10. This CDR3 is built from 16 residues. The CDR3, as DNA: TGTGCCAGCCGGACAGGAAGACTCTCAGCCAAAAACATTCAGTACTTC. It yields the protein CASRTGRLSAKNIQYF. Looking up the rest from reference TRBV2 and TRBJ2-4 gives the full variable domain: EPEVTQTPSHQVTQMGQEVILRCVPISNHLYFYWYRQILGQKVEFLVSFYNNEISEKSEIFDDQFSVERPDGSNFTLKIRSTKLEDSAMYFCASRTGRLSAKNIQYFGAGTRLSVL.

This clone came up a few times. The chain joins TRBV27 to TRBJ2-5; 9 bases fit TRBD2. Gene TRBJ2-7 matches the end of the DNA better, so the J call may be wrong. In germline, CDR1 is MNHEY, CDR2 SMNVEV (reference sequence). The CDR3 covers 17 residues. The CDR3 DNA reads TGTGCCAGCAGTTTGGCTAGCGGGGCAGGAGTCATGGACGAGCAGTACTTC. Residues: CASSLASGAGVMDEQYF.

The chain carries TRBV15 and TRBJ2-5; no clear D gene. CDR3 length equals 15 residues. Per the germline V gene, CDR1 is LNHNV and CDR2 is YYDKDF (reference sequence). V lost 2 bases and J 1 base, leaving 11 bases between the germline ends. This CDR3 reads CATSRSLEFQETQYF. CDR3 in DNA: TGTGCCACCAGCAGAAGCTTAGAATTCCAAGAGACCCAGTACTTC.

The chain combines TRBV28 with TRBJ2-2, with D perhaps matching TRBD2 (5 bases). Per the germline V gene, CDR1 is MDHEN and CDR2 is SYDVKM. The CDR3 length is 15 residues. V was clipped by 5 bases and J by 6 bases, with 16 bases between them. The CDR3 spells CASSPGRFLAGELFF. CDR3 nucleotides: TGTGCCAGCAGTCCGGGAAGGTTCCTCGCCGGGGAGCTGTTTTTT.

The J gene is TRBJ1-2, the V gene TRBV7-6, with D possibly TRBD1 on 5 matching bases. The CDR3 is 17 residues long. Trimming cost V 2 bases and J 2 bases, with 18 bases left between them. Per the germline V gene, CDR1 is SGHVS and CDR2 is FNYEAQ. In DNA, the CDR3 is TGTGCCAGCAGCTTATGGCCCCGACAGTTAAACAACTATGGCTACACCTTC. The encoded protein is CASSLWPRQLNNYGYTF.

V gene TRBV10-3 combines with J gene TRBJ2-5, with 7 bases fitting TRBD2. With 5 bases clipped from V and 10 bases from J, the junction kept 16 bases outside the gene matches. Germline-derived CDR1 and CDR2 are ENHRY and SYGVKD. There are 15 residues in the CDR3. CDR3 sequence (DNA): TGTGCCATCAGTCCCGATCGGGAGGCCGCCGGTGGCCAGTACTTC. Encoded protein: CAISPDREAAGGQYF.

The rearrangement uses TRBV6-1 and TRBJ2-7; tentatively, D is TRBD1 (8 bases). V lost 6 bases to trimming and J lost 5 bases, with 20 bases between them. Germline V gives CDR1 MNHNS, CDR2 SASEGT. The length of the CDR3 is 15 residues. CDR3 sequence: CASRGGRTGLDEQYF. Here the CDR3 DNA reads TGTGCCAGCAGGGGGGGGCGGACAGGGCTCGACGAGCAGTACTTC.

The chain joins TRBV11-3 to TRBJ2-1; no clear D gene. The CDR3 contains 15 residues. V lost 5 bases to trimming and J lost 1 base, with 12 bases between them. From germline, CDR1 is SGHNT and CDR2 YENEEA. The chain's CDR3 is CASSLSFGSYNEQFF. The CDR3 bases are TGTGCCAGCAGCCTATCCTTCGGGTCCTACAATGAGCAGTTCTTC.